This TCR beta chain was sequenced during a study of cytomegalovirus exposure and HLA in healthy donors. Study-wide background: Clustering assigned about 76% of the approximately 390 genotyped donors to the Caucasian-associated ancestry cluster.

Broader study findings: CMV serostatus stood as the only immune exposure information on hand. High specificity and sensitivity for cytomegalovirus status were reported for the classifier. Relative to the roughly 700-donor mean, N-insertions were reportedly fewer in an Asian-associated ancestry cluster in a later analysis.

The germline CDR1 and CDR2 sequences are MRHNA and SNTAGT. Trimming removed 6 bases from V and 7 bases from J; junction bases left unmatched: 12. The CDR3 spans 15 residues. With regard to this clone: Its specificity is unknown.

The PCR ran on 60 Vbeta and 13 Jbeta primers. Produced via immunoSEQ multiplex PCR; TCRdb's table is partial and in-frame only. This table holds about 200,000 clones, 70% found once. Sequencing input: PBMCs. The TCR comes from a middle-aged man in good health and CMV-seropositive. The V gene is TRBV6-4, the J gene TRBJ2-1; the match to TRBD1 covers 7 bases. DNA of the CDR3: TGTGCCAGCAGCGCCTCAAGACAGGGAAGTAATGAGCAGTTCTTC. Translated, it gives CASSASRQGSNEQFF.